Listed here are 26 T cell receptor beta chains from one sample, sequenced in a study of control samples from healthy donors and cancer patients. Clones were sequenced by immunoSEQ multiplex PCR, and TCRdb holds only the in-frame ones, with some missing. The table lists 130,000 or so clones, 85% to 95% of them singletons, with roughly 13% in the top ten. Specimen: blood. The receptors were gathered from a man in his forties or fifties in good health.

This chain connects TRBV6-5 to TRBJ1-1; D unclear. CDR1 is MNHEY, CDR2 SVGAGI, per germline. This CDR3 spans 13 amino acids. Trimming pared 7 bases from V and 3 bases from J, leaving 12 bases between. In DNA form, the CDR3 reads TGTGCCAGCAAACTATCAGAGTACACTGAAGCTTTCTTT. This translates into CASKLSEYTEAFF.

Of note for this clone: At the DNA level, this CDR3 is encoded by other sequences in the same sample as well. V is TRBV5-4 and J is TRBJ1-3; D is uncertain. V was pared by 0 bases and J by 0 bases, with 7 bases between. The germline gives CDR1 SGHNT, CDR2 YYREEE (reference sequence). The CDR3 covers 15 residues. The CDR3 is CASSLGGNSGNTIYF. DNA for the CDR3: TGTGCCAGCAGCTTGGGAGGGAACTCTGGAAACACCATATATTTT. The variable domain in full, with the rest retrieved from reference TRBV5-4 and TRBJ1-3, is ETGVTQSPTHLIKTRGQQVTLRCSSQSGHNTVSWYQQALGQGPQFIFQYYREEENGRGNFPPRFSGLQFPNYSSELNVNALELDDSALYLCASSLGGNSGNTIYFGEGSWLTVV.

The chain has TRBV12-3 or TRBV12-4 and TRBJ2-5, with no clear D. Deletions cut 6 bases from V and 7 bases from J, with 12 bases between. The CDR3 runs 12 residues. Here the CDR3 reads CASSPDKLTQYF. The CDR3, as DNA: TGTGCCAGCAGCCCCGATAAGTTGACCCAGTACTTC.

The chain combines TRBV7-6 with TRBJ1-2; TRBD1 agrees at 9 bases. Germline trimming cut 5 bases from V and 3 bases from J; bases unmatched to any gene: 10. Germline loops: CDR1 SGHVS, CDR2 FNYEAQ. This CDR3 has 16 amino acids. This CDR3 reads CASSPTGQGGHYGYTF. The DNA of the CDR3 is TGTGCCAGCAGCCCGACGGGACAGGGAGGGCACTATGGCTACACCTTC.

This chain connects TRBV5-6 to TRBJ1-4; D might be TRBD1 (5 bases). Trimming removed 4 bases at V and 8 bases at J, with 15 bases between. Germline V gives CDR1 SGHDT, CDR2 YYEEEE. The CDR3 is 14 residues long. CDR3 in amino acids: CASSLGGGEEKLFF. The CDR3 coding sequence is TGTGCCAGCAGCCTGGGTGGAGGGGAAGAAAAACTGTTTTTT.

A few counts support this clone. The chain combines TRBV5-8 with TRBJ2-7; perhaps D is TRBD1 or TRBD2 (6 bases each). V was trimmed by 0 bases and J by 7 bases, leaving 17 bases between them. This CDR3 comprises 15 residues. Germline V gives CDR1 SGHTS, CDR2 YDEGEE. Here the CDR3 reads CASSLARGRTGEQYF. DNA of the CDR3: TGTGCCAGCAGCTTGGCCCGGGGGCGGACTGGGGAGCAGTACTTC.

The rearrangement joins TRBV30 to TRBJ2-1, with a tentative D call TRBD2 (6 bases). This CDR3 is 13 amino acids long. Germline assignment: CDR1 GTSNPN and CDR2 SVGIG (reference sequence). Between the trimmed V and J ends, which lost 2 bases and 7 bases, there was a span of 12 bases. CDR3 nucleotide sequence: TGTGCCTGGAGTTTGGGCGGGATAAATGAGCAGTTCTTC. This translates into CAWSLGGINEQFF.

This chain joins TRBV3-1 (or the pseudogene TRBV3-2) and TRBJ1-1; 8 bases are shared with TRBD1. Looked up from germline, CDR1 is LGHDT and CDR2 is YNNKEL (reference sequence). J gave up 11 bases and V 5 bases, and 7 bases lay outside the gene matches. The CDR3 is 12 residues long. Here the CDR3 reads CASSWLDRDAFF. For the CDR3, the DNA is TGTGCCAGCAGCTGGCTGGACAGGGACGCTTTCTTT.

The gene calls are TRBV7-3 and TRBJ2-3; 10 bases line up with TRBD2. This CDR3 is 15 amino acids long. Losses at the gene ends were 5 bases for V and 2 bases for J; bases not matched to a gene: 4. Germline CDR1 and CDR2: SGHTA and FQGTGA. The CDR3 loop reads CASSRAGGITDTQYF. The DNA of the CDR3 is TGTGCCAGCAGCCGAGCGGGAGGGATCACAGATACGCAGTATTTT.

The chain has TRBV6-5 and TRBJ1-5; TRBD1 aligns across 7 bases. V was clipped by 7 bases and J by 3 bases; unmatched bases: 6. This CDR3 spans 14 amino acids. CDR1 MNHEY and CDR2 SVGAGI come from the germline V gene. The CDR3 reads CASTRGQNNQPQHF. As DNA, the CDR3 is TGTGCCAGCACGAGGGGACAGAACAATCAGCCCCAGCATTTT.

The V call is TRBV28, the J call TRBJ2-7; 7 bases fit TRBD2. Per the germline V gene, CDR1 is MDHEN and CDR2 is SYDVKM. The V segment lost 8 bases and the J segment 2 bases; nucleotides outside the gene matches: 15. The CDR3 contains 16 residues. The CDR3 coding sequence is TGTGCCAGCGGCGAAATCCGGGGTAGCGGGCCCTACGAGCAGTACTTC. This encodes CASGEIRGSGPYEQYF.

This chain uses TRBV4-2 with TRBJ2-5, with 9 positions matching TRBD2. The V gene's germline CDR1 is LGHNA and CDR2 YNFKEQ. The V and J ends lost 5 bases and 7 bases, in that order; junction bases with no gene match: 11. The CDR3 sequence is 15 residues long. The CDR3 sequence is CASSDRLAGVGTQYF. The CDR3 coding sequence is TGTGCCAGCAGCGATCGATTAGCGGGAGTGGGGACCCAGTACTTC.

The chain combines TRBV7-2 with TRBJ1-2, with D possibly being TRBD1 (5 bases). Germline values: CDR1 SGHTA, CDR2 FQGNSA. There are 12 residues in the CDR3. V was trimmed by 5 bases and J by 6 bases, leaving 10 bases between them. CDR3 protein: CASSGQGHGYTF. In DNA, the CDR3 is TGTGCCAGCAGCGGGCAGGGCCATGGCTACACCTTC. The variable domain in full, completed from reference TRBV7-2 and TRBJ1-2, reads GAGVSQSPSNKVTEKGKDVELRCDPISGHTALYWYRQSLGQGLEFLIYFQGNSAPDKSGLPSDRFSAERTGGSVSTLTIQRTQQEDSAVYLCASSGQGHGYTFGSGTRLTVV.

V is TRBV12-5 and J is TRBJ2-5; unclear D gene. Trimming shortened V by 1 base and J by 2 bases, and 20 bases separated the two germline ends. Germline V gene sequence: CDR1 LGHNT, CDR2 FRNRAP. The CDR3 has 18 amino acids. The CDR3, as DNA: TGTGCTAGTGGTTTGGCTCCGAAGTCTGGGTTTTTGCAAGAGACCCAGTACTTC. Encoded protein: CASGLAPKSGFLQETQYF.

This chain links TRBV12-3 or TRBV12-4 with TRBJ2-3; D gene ambiguous. The V and J ends lost 1 base and 5 bases respectively, with 4 bases between them. CDR3 length: 12 amino acids. CDR3 protein: CASSLGVDTQYF. In nucleotides, the CDR3 is TGTGCCAGCAGTTTAGGCGTAGATACGCAGTATTTT.

The chain combines TRBV28 with TRBJ1-2; the match to TRBD1 covers 10 bases. CDR1 and CDR2 (germline): MDHEN, SYDVKM. CDR3 length: 14 residues. V shed 5 bases and J 4 bases; nucleotides not matched to a gene: 4. CDR3 sequence reads: CASSEGQGSYGYTF. CDR3 nucleotide sequence: TGTGCCAGCAGTGAGGGACAGGGGAGCTATGGCTACACCTTC.

This CDR3 reads CATSDAGQGQTDTQYF. For the CDR3, the DNA is TGTGCCACCAGTGATGCGGGACAGGGACAGACAGATACGCAGTATTTT. This chain uses TRBV24-1 with TRBJ2-3; 9 positions match TRBD1. Trimming removed 3 bases from V and 3 bases from J; junction bases left unmatched: 6. Germline assignment: CDR1 KGHDR and CDR2 SFDVKD. This CDR3 comprises 16 residues.

Written as DNA, the CDR3 is TGTGCCAGCAGCCAAGATGTCTGGGGTGAGAAACTGTTTTTT. Translation: CASSQDVWGEKLFF. The V gene is TRBV14, the J gene TRBJ1-4; the D is unclear. The germline V and J ends were trimmed by 0 bases and 11 bases, with 13 bases remaining between them. Germline lookup yields CDR1 SGHDN and CDR2 FVKESK. This CDR3 contains 14 residues.

V gene TRBV27 combines with J gene TRBJ2-3, with D possibly matching TRBD2 (6 bases). The CDR3 covers 15 residues. V was trimmed by 5 bases and J by 5 bases, leaving 17 bases between them. Germline lookup yields CDR1 MNHEY and CDR2 SMNVEV (reference sequence). The CDR3 sequence: CASSLTGLPLDTQYF. CDR3 nucleotide sequence: TGTGCCAGCAGTCTTACGGGACTGCCTTTAGATACGCAGTATTTT.

This sequence joins TRBV7-3 and TRBJ2-4; 10 bases are a match to TRBD1. V dropped 5 bases and J dropped 2; count of bases not matched to a gene: 9. The CDR3 sequence is 17 residues long. Germline V gives CDR1 SGHTA, CDR2 FQGTGA. The CDR3 DNA is TGTGCCAGCAGCGAAACGGGGACAGGGGCGACCAAAAACATTCAGTACTTC. Its translation: CASSETGTGATKNIQYF.

The chain uses TRBV7-3 and TRBJ2-1; possibly TRBD1 for D (6 bases). Trimming stripped 5 bases from V and 1 base from J, with 9 bases between. CDR3 length: 14 amino acids. Germline CDR1 SGHTA, CDR2 FQGTGA. The CDR3 DNA is TGTGCCAGCAGCCCCGGACAGTCCTACAATGAGCAGTTCTTC. This translates into CASSPGQSYNEQFF.

The chain couples TRBV29-1 to TRBJ1-1; D is uncertain. Germline V gene sequence: CDR1 SQVTM, CDR2 ANQGSEA. Trimming took 8 bases from V and 12 from J, leaving 19 bases between them. This CDR3 has 11 residues. The CDR3 here is CSFPSSKGSFF. As DNA, the CDR3 is TGCAGCTTCCCGAGTTCGAAAGGGTCTTTCTTT.

The chain combines TRBV10-1 with TRBJ2-1, with 9 positions matching TRBD2. The V and J ends lost 3 bases and 6 bases, in that order; junction bases with no gene match: 3. The CDR3 runs to 14 residues. CDR1 WNHNN and CDR2 SYGVQD come from the germline V gene (reference sequence). The CDR3 coding sequence is TGCGCCAGCAGTGATGGGACTAGCATCAATGAGCAGTTCTTC. Protein sequence: CASSDGTSINEQFF.

This sequence joins TRBV6-4 and TRBJ2-1; D possibly corresponds to TRBD1 (7 bases). V was trimmed by 5 bases and J by 5 bases, leaving 16 bases between them. This CDR3 is built from 15 residues. Germline V lookup: CDR1 MRHNA, CDR2 SNTAGT. The CDR3 region has the DNA TGTGCCAGCAGTAAACGGAGGGGGCAGGACAATGAGCAGTTCTTC. Amino acids: CASSKRRGQDNEQFF.

The chain recombines TRBV4-1 with TRBJ1-4; no clear D. Germline CDR1 MGHRA, CDR2 YSYEKL. CDR3 length equals 12 residues. Trimming took off 1 base at V and 10 bases at J, with 7 bases between the two ends. CDR3 protein: CASSQVGIKLFF. For the CDR3, the DNA is TGCGCCAGCAGCCAAGTTGGAATAAAACTGTTTTTT.

The rearrangement links TRBV7-9 to TRBJ2-2; D is ambiguous. This CDR3 comprises 16 residues. Looked up from germline, CDR1 is SEHNR and CDR2 is FQNEAQ (reference sequence). Trimming shortened V by 1 base and J by 6 bases, and 15 bases separated the two germline ends. The CDR3 protein is CASSLGVGNVAGELFF. In DNA form, the CDR3 reads TGTGCCAGCAGCTTAGGAGTTGGTAACGTCGCCGGGGAGCTGTTTTTT.